These T cell receptor beta chains were read from a single sample in a study of T cells in Graves' hyperthyroidism and ophthalmopathy. Via MiXCR, TCRdb re-called the multiplex PCR reads, giving one row per CDR3 protein. The data contain about 660,000 distinct CDR3 sequences, just under 45% of them seen just once; the ten biggest clones take up 6.5% to 9%. Source material: peripheral blood or thyroid tissue (not recorded which). These receptors were obtained from an adult man with Graves' disease, either hyperthyroidism or ophthalmopathy (not recorded which). The CDR3 runs from the conserved cysteine through the conserved F or W. Each record gives: D gene, V gene, clone size, J gene, CDR3 protein, CDR3 DNA. The D gene is left open where the match is weak. Size tells how often a clone was seen (once, few, many) or the class of an expanded clone, and some rows leave it out.

d_call: TRBD2; v_call: TRBV14; clone_size: NA; j_call: TRBJ2-7; cdr3_aa: CASSTSGGIGEQYF; cdr3_nt: TGTGCCAGCTCCACTAGCGGGGGGATCGGCGAGCAGTACTTC
d_call: NA; v_call: TRBV12-3/TRBV12-4; clone_size: few; j_call: TRBJ1-3; cdr3_aa: CASSLGEEELSGNTIYF; cdr3_nt: TGTGCCAGCAGTTTAGGGGAGGAGGAACTCTCTGGAAACACCATATATTTT
d_call: NA; v_call: TRBV29-1; clone_size: many; j_call: TRBJ1-1; cdr3_aa: CSARIGPNTEAFF; cdr3_nt: TGCAGCGCGCGTATTGGGCCGAACACTGAAGCTTTCTTT
d_call: NA; v_call: TRBV7-8; clone_size: NA; j_call: TRBJ2-7; cdr3_aa: CASSQDRYRYEQYF; cdr3_nt: TGTGCCAGCAGCCAAGATCGGTATCGGTACGAGCAGTACTTC
d_call: NA; v_call: TRBV10-2; clone_size: many; j_call: TRBJ1-5; cdr3_aa: CASSLDTASQPQHF; cdr3_nt: TGTGCCAGCAGCCTTGACACCGCCAGTCAGCCCCAGCATTTT
d_call: NA; v_call: TRBV25-1; clone_size: many; j_call: TRBJ1-2; cdr3_aa: CASSGPWGGADYGYTF; cdr3_nt: TGTGCCAGCAGTGGACCTTGGGGGGGCGCGGACTATGGCTACACCTTC
d_call: NA; v_call: TRBV9; clone_size: many; j_call: TRBJ1-2; cdr3_aa: CASSQSSGGYTF; cdr3_nt: TGTGCCAGCAGCCAAAGCTCGGGAGGCTACACCTTC
d_call: TRBD2; v_call: TRBV5-1; clone_size: NA; j_call: TRBJ2-5; cdr3_aa: CASSLELAGDYQETQYF; cdr3_nt: TGCGCCAGCAGCCTGGAGCTAGCGGGAGACTATCAAGAGACCCAGTACTTC
d_call: NA; v_call: TRBV6-6; clone_size: NA; j_call: TRBJ1-5; cdr3_aa: CASSQEGESNQPQHF; cdr3_nt: TGTGCCAGCAGCCAAGAAGGGGAAAGCAATCAGCCCCAGCATTTT
d_call: NA; v_call: TRBV5-1; clone_size: few; j_call: TRBJ1-1; cdr3_aa: CASSLETGRLNTEAFF; cdr3_nt: TGCGCCAGCAGCTTGGAAACAGGGAGGTTGAACACTGAAGCTTTCTTT
d_call: TRBD1; v_call: TRBV10-3; clone_size: NA; j_call: TRBJ1-1; cdr3_aa: CAWTGTGWGTEAFF; cdr3_nt: TGTGCCTGGACCGGGACAGGCTGGGGCACTGAAGCTTTCTTT
d_call: NA; v_call: TRBV9; clone_size: few; j_call: TRBJ1-5; cdr3_aa: CASSPHPGSPGGNQPQHF; cdr3_nt: TGTGCCAGCAGCCCTCACCCCGGGAGCCCCGGTGGCAATCAGCCCCAGCATTTT
d_call: TRBD1; v_call: TRBV6-5; clone_size: once; j_call: TRBJ2-5; cdr3_aa: CASSYPAGTGETQYF; cdr3_nt: TGTGCCAGCAGTTACCCGGCCGGGACAGGAGAGACCCAGTACTTC
d_call: TRBD1; v_call: TRBV9; clone_size: NA; j_call: TRBJ1-3; cdr3_aa: CASSHTTGGASGNTIYF; cdr3_nt: TGTGCCAGCAGCCACACGACAGGGGGCGCTTCTGGAAACACCATATATTTT
d_call: NA; v_call: TRBV7-8; clone_size: many; j_call: TRBJ1-5; cdr3_aa: CASSLAPGRHQPQHF; cdr3_nt: TGTGCCAGCAGCTTAGCGCCTGGCAGGCATCAGCCCCAGCATTTT
d_call: NA; v_call: TRBV5-1; clone_size: few; j_call: TRBJ1-6; cdr3_aa: CASSEELDSTYNSPLHF; cdr3_nt: TGCGCCAGCAGCGAGGAGTTGGACAGCACCTATAATTCACCCCTCCACTTT
d_call: NA; v_call: TRBV12-5; clone_size: NA; j_call: TRBJ1-6; cdr3_aa: CASGSTFEPLHF; cdr3_nt: TGTGCTAGTGGTTCGACCTTTGAGCCCCTCCACTTT
d_call: NA; v_call: TRBV10-3; clone_size: NA; j_call: TRBJ1-4; cdr3_aa: CAISATNEKLFF; cdr3_nt: TGTGCCATCAGTGCAACTAATGAAAAACTGTTTTTT
d_call: NA; v_call: TRBV5-1; clone_size: NA; j_call: TRBJ1-1; cdr3_aa: CASSLQGEAFF; cdr3_nt: TGCGCCAGCAGCTTACAGGGTGAAGCTTTCTTT
d_call: TRBD1; v_call: TRBV7-9; clone_size: NA; j_call: TRBJ1-3; cdr3_aa: CASSKGGSGSGNTIYF; cdr3_nt: TGTGCCAGCAGCAAAGGGGGCTCGGGGTCTGGAAACACCATATATTTT
d_call: NA; v_call: TRBV11-2; clone_size: NA; j_call: TRBJ1-5; cdr3_aa: CASGSPQTRDGQPQHF; cdr3_nt: TGTGCCAGCGGCTCACCCCAGACACGAGACGGTCAGCCCCAGCATTTT
d_call: NA; v_call: TRBV7-8; clone_size: few; j_call: TRBJ1-6; cdr3_aa: CASSYGTNNSPLHF; cdr3_nt: TGTGCCAGCAGTTACGGGACAAATAATTCACCCCTCCACTTT
d_call: TRBD1; v_call: TRBV25-1; clone_size: NA; j_call: TRBJ1-2; cdr3_aa: CASSVSRDRVRGYTF; cdr3_nt: TGTGCCAGCAGTGTATCCCGGGACAGGGTAAGAGGCTACACCTTC
d_call: NA; v_call: TRBV20-1; clone_size: few; j_call: TRBJ2-7; cdr3_aa: CSASPFGQFSYEQYF; cdr3_nt: TGCAGTGCTAGTCCGTTCGGACAGTTCAGCTACGAGCAGTACTTC
d_call: NA; v_call: TRBV20-1; clone_size: many; j_call: TRBJ2-7; cdr3_aa: CSASTRGYEQYF; cdr3_nt: TGCAGTGCTAGCACCAGGGGCTACGAGCAGTACTTC
d_call: NA; v_call: TRBV20-1; clone_size: NA; j_call: TRBJ1-3; cdr3_aa: CSASGVGGNTIYF; cdr3_nt: TGCAGTGCTAGCGGGGTGGGAGGAAACACCATATATTTT
d_call: TRBD2; v_call: TRBV2; clone_size: NA; j_call: TRBJ2-5; cdr3_aa: CASRASGAYQETQYF; cdr3_nt: TGTGCCAGCAGGGCTAGCGGGGCGTACCAAGAGACCCAGTACTTC
d_call: TRBD2; v_call: TRBV19; clone_size: NA; j_call: TRBJ2-5; cdr3_aa: CASSIEAGEGTQYF; cdr3_nt: TGTGCCAGTAGTATAGAGGCGGGGGAGGGGACCCAGTACTTC
d_call: NA; v_call: TRBV7-8; clone_size: NA; j_call: TRBJ2-7; cdr3_aa: CASSFSAQATYGQYF; cdr3_nt: TGTGCCAGCAGCTTTAGCGCACAGGCCACCTACGGGCAGTACTTC
d_call: NA; v_call: TRBV20-1; clone_size: NA; j_call: TRBJ2-7; cdr3_aa: CSARRRGGKSYEQYF; cdr3_nt: TGCAGTGCTAGGAGAAGGGGGGGGAAGAGCTACGAGCAGTACTTC
d_call: TRBD2; v_call: TRBV2; clone_size: NA; j_call: TRBJ2-5; cdr3_aa: CASSPDSGTRDQETQYF; cdr3_nt: TGTGCCAGCAGTCCGGACTCCGGGACTAGGGACCAAGAGACCCAGTACTTC
d_call: NA; v_call: TRBV7-8; clone_size: many; j_call: TRBJ1-5; cdr3_aa: CASSLASGAQPQHF; cdr3_nt: TGTGCCAGCAGCTTAGCGTCAGGGGCTCAGCCCCAGCATTTT
d_call: TRBD1; v_call: TRBV7-2; clone_size: NA; j_call: TRBJ2-5; cdr3_aa: CASSAQRTGGLETQYF; cdr3_nt: TGTGCCAGCAGCGCGCAGCGGACAGGGGGCCTCGAGACCCAGTACTTC
d_call: NA; v_call: TRBV10-3; clone_size: NA; j_call: TRBJ1-2; cdr3_aa: CAARGELGYGYTF; cdr3_nt: TGTGCCGCTAGGGGGGAGTTAGGCTATGGCTACACCTTC
d_call: TRBD1; v_call: TRBV6-1; clone_size: NA; j_call: TRBJ1-1; cdr3_aa: CATRGRTGTIMNTEAFF; cdr3_nt: TGTGCCACCAGGGGCCGGACAGGGACGATCATGAACACTGAAGCTTTCTTT
d_call: TRBD1; v_call: TRBV7-2; clone_size: NA; j_call: TRBJ1-4; cdr3_aa: CASSLDGTGNEKLFF; cdr3_nt: TGTGCCAGCAGCTTAGACGGGACAGGGAATGAAAAACTGTTTTTT
d_call: TRBD2; v_call: TRBV7-9; clone_size: NA; j_call: TRBJ2-5; cdr3_aa: CATPSAGGPAKGTQYF; cdr3_nt: TGTGCCACCCCTTCGGCGGGAGGCCCGGCGAAGGGGACCCAGTACTTC
d_call: TRBD2; v_call: TRBV7-3; clone_size: few; j_call: TRBJ2-7; cdr3_aa: CASSSGLAGTYEQYF; cdr3_nt: TGTGCCAGCAGCTCCGGACTAGCGGGGACTTACGAGCAGTACTTC
d_call: TRBD1; v_call: TRBV29-1; clone_size: many; j_call: TRBJ1-2; cdr3_aa: CSTDGGGAYGYTF; cdr3_nt: TGCAGCACGGATGGAGGGGGCGCCTATGGCTACACCTTC
d_call: NA; v_call: TRBV20-1; clone_size: NA; j_call: TRBJ2-7; cdr3_aa: CSARPTGTEYSYEQYF; cdr3_nt: TGCAGTGCTAGACCAACCGGGACTGAATACTCCTACGAGCAGTACTTC
d_call: NA; v_call: TRBV5-6; clone_size: NA; j_call: TRBJ1-1; cdr3_aa: CASSLTPGPDTEAFF; cdr3_nt: TGTGCCAGCAGCCTTACTCCGGGACCGGACACTGAAGCTTTCTTT
d_call: NA; v_call: TRBV11-2; clone_size: many; j_call: TRBJ2-7; cdr3_aa: CASSGQWDEQYF; cdr3_nt: TGTGCCAGCAGCGGTCAGTGGGACGAGCAGTACTTC
d_call: NA; v_call: TRBV28; clone_size: NA; j_call: TRBJ1-5; cdr3_aa: CASSLGLGASNQPQHF; cdr3_nt: TGTGCCAGCAGTTTGGGGCTCGGGGCTAGCAATCAGCCCCAGCATTTT
d_call: TRBD1; v_call: TRBV20-1; clone_size: NA; j_call: TRBJ1-5; cdr3_aa: CSTVRGTGWFDQPQHF; cdr3_nt: TGCAGTACAGTCCGGGGGACAGGGTGGTTCGATCAGCCCCAGCATTTT
d_call: NA; v_call: TRBV2; clone_size: many; j_call: TRBJ1-1; cdr3_aa: CASSDRESTEAFF; cdr3_nt: TGTGCCAGCAGTGACCGGGAGAGCACTGAAGCTTTCTTT